What follows describes a single TCR beta chain. Unique molecular identifiers were incorporated into the prepared TCRbeta library. TCRdb fed the PCR reads into MiXCR, producing one record per CDR3 protein. The sample gives 200,000 to 300,000 distinct CDR3 sequences, about 12% of which show up once; 2% to 3% is in the top ten. The record originates from a study of T-cell reconstitution after alpha-beta-depleted transplantation in children. Deletions cut 6 bases from V and 0 bases from J, with 8 bases between. The CDR3 covers 13 residues. The clonotype originates from a human donor who donated a stem cell graft to a child with acute lymphoblastic leukemia. The chain is built from TRBV12-3 or TRBV12-4 and TRBJ1-2, with D uncertain. The specimen was PBMCs from the stem cell graft donor, collected from the stem cell graft. The CDR3 loop reads CASRTETNYGYTF. CDR3 nucleotide sequence: TGTGCCAGCAGGACGGAGACTAACTATGGCTACACCTTC.